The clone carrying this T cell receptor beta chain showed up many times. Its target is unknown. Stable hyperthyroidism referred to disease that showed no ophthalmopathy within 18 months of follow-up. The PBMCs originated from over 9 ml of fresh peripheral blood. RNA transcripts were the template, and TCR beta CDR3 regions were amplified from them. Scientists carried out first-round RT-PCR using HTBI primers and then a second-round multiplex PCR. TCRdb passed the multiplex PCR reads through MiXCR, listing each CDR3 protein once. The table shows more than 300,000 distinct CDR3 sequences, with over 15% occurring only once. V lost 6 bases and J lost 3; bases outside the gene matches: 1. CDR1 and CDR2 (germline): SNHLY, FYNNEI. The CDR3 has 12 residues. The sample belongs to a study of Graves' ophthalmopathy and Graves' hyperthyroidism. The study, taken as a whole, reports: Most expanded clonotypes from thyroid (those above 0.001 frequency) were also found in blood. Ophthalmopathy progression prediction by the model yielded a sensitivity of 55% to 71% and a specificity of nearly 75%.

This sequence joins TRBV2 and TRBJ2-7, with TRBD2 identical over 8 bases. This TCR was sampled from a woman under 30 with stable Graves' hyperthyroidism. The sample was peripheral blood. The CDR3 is CASSRGGYEQYF. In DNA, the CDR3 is TGTGCCAGCAGCCGGGGGGGCTACGAGCAGTACTTC.